This T cell receptor (beta chain) appears in the sequencing data of a study of siplizumab effects on memory and regulatory T cells (dated by TCRdb to between 2019 and 2020). The study in broad terms: The study examined how the anti-CD2 antibody siplizumab affects alloreactive T-cell subsets in allogeneic mixed lymphocyte reactions built from human PBMCs.

For this chain, trimming is 5 bases at the V end and 8 bases at the J end, and the number of junction bases without a gene match is 13. Including cysteine and phenylalanine, the CDR3 has 17 amino acids. The retained sequence is limited to the CDR3, 51 bases, with the frame set at the first base. CDR1 SNHLY and CDR2 FYNNEI were looked up in the germline V gene. The library was obtained by the immunoSEQ multiplex PCR assay. The deep sequencing platform assayed about 10^5 TCR templates per sample. Genomic DNA extracted from sorted T cells was used for TCRbeta CDR3 sequencing. The paper's data handling went like this. The R programming language was used for clonal analysis of TCRbeta CDR3 data. Unstimulated samples were compared with post-reaction CFSE-low samples to define alloreactive CD4+ and CD8+ clones. Alloreactive CD4+ clones were assigned to regulatory or non-regulatory origin by matching sequences to sorted unstimulated Treg and non-Treg repertoires. TCRdb took over this immuneACCESS table, retaining in-frame rearrangements with V and J assigned. Such tables are incomplete; in checked studies, under half of the missing clones stem from an unresolved V gene, and the remainder is unexplained. The V and J calls and clone size were taken over from that table, and D and trimming were inferred from the DNA. For this sample the table gives around 99,000 clones, of which under 95% were detected only once. Roughly 0.75% of the sample goes to the ten largest clones.

Sorted unstimulated T cells and proliferating T cells recovered from mixed lymphocyte reactions underwent TCRbeta CDR3 sequencing. Fresh whole blood from 9 to 11 HLA-typed healthy donors was used as the source from which PBMCs were isolated. Unstimulated CD4+ regulatory T cells were FACS-sorted to map the origin of alloreactive clones. Beyond this particular receptor, the publication reports: Among mappable alloreactive CD4+ clones, the Treg-derived fraction averaged about 70% with siplizumab versus around 27% in control reactions. No functional confirmation was obtained for the suppressive function of proliferating Tregs from siplizumab cultures. The cumulative frequency of alloreactive sequences that could be traced back to unstimulated CD4+ memory T cells was significantly reduced by siplizumab. Greater diversity appeared to be present in unstimulated naive T cells than in memory T cells, and a substantial contribution to the alloresponse seemed to be made by naive cells. Because sequences below about 10^-5 frequency were poorly captured, only a minor fraction of alloreactive clones could be mapped to unstimulated subsets. Roughly 75-96% of proliferating CD4+ or CD8+ clones could not be assigned a naive or memory phenotype.

As for this clone: What antigen it recognizes has not been identified. No qualities accompany the bases; no much larger clone lies one base away.

The rearrangement joined TRBV2 to TRBJ1-4, and 11 junction bases match TRBD1. The sequenced material came from Tregs sorted from blood. This clonotype was obtained from a human donor in good health. For the CDR3, the sequence is CASSYGTGGSRVEKLFF. The DNA is as follows: TGTGCCAGCAGTTATGGGACAGGGGGAAGCAGGGTGGAAAAACTGTTTTTT. Reference TRBV2 and TRBJ1-4 proteins supply the regions before and after the CDR3; the full variable domain is: EPEVTQTPSHQVTQMGQEVILRCVPISNHLYFYWYRQILGQKVEFLVSFYNNEISEKSEIFDDQFSVERPDGSNFTLKIRSTKLEDSAMYFCASSYGTGGSRVEKLFFGSGTQLSVL.